Shown below are 20 T cell receptor beta chains from a single sample sequenced in a study of control samples from healthy donors and cancer patients. Sequenced by immunoSEQ multiplex PCR; TCRdb stores in-frame clones only, minus some. The repertoire has about 120,000 clones, more than 85% of them found once; the top ten carry 1.5% to 2%. Sequencing was done on a sample of PBMCs. The source of these receptors is a man aged 45 to 65 with head and neck cancer.

The genes are TRBV6-5 and TRBJ1-6; D call uncertain. The germline CDR1 and CDR2 sequences are MNHEY and SVGAGI. There are 16 residues in the CDR3. V gave up 6 bases and J gave up 5 bases, with 17 bases separating them. Here the CDR3 DNA reads TGTGCCAGCAGATACGGTTTGGTACCGGATAATTCACCCCTCCACTTT. It yields the protein CASRYGLVPDNSPLHF.

For the CDR3, the DNA is TGTGCCAGCAGAAAAAGGGGGGGAAACACCATATATTTT. Translated, it gives CASRKRGGNTIYF. This chain joins TRBV12-3 or TRBV12-4 and TRBJ1-3; possible D gene TRBD1, 6 bases. The V and J ends lost 6 bases and 4 bases respectively, with 10 bases between them. This CDR3 region has 13 residues.

The gene calls are TRBV10-3 and TRBJ1-1; TRBD1 is a possible D gene (5 bases). V lost 4 bases and J 2 bases, leaving 8 bases between the germline ends. The germline V gene has CDR1 ENHRY and CDR2 SYGVKD. The CDR3 spans 13 residues. The CDR3 protein is CAISGTSNTEAFF. CDR3 nucleotide sequence: TGTGCCATCAGTGGGACATCTAACACTGAAGCTTTCTTT.

The genes are TRBV6-6 and TRBJ1-5; D gene unclear. Germline loops: CDR1 MNHNY, CDR2 SVGAGI (reference sequence). V was clipped by 2 bases and J by 7 bases, with 9 bases between them. The CDR3 has 13 amino acids. Here the CDR3 reads CASSYGVYQPQHF. In DNA, the CDR3 is TGTGCCAGCAGTTACGGGGTCTACCAGCCCCAGCATTTT.

In this sample, this clone turned up a few times. J is TRBJ1-5 and V is TRBV18, with D unclear. From germline, CDR1 is KGHSH and CDR2 LQKENI. V was trimmed by 2 bases and J by 6 bases, leaving 14 bases between them. The CDR3 covers 15 residues. The CDR3 bases are TGTGCCAGCTCACCAAGCGATAACTCAGCTCAGCCCCAGCATTTT. This sequence encodes CASSPSDNSAQPQHF.

This clone was seen once. The chain employs TRBV3-1 (or the pseudogene TRBV3-2) and TRBJ2-4; 9 bases are a match to TRBD1. V shed 4 bases and J 6 bases; nucleotides not matched to a gene: 7. The CDR3 totals 15 residues. Germline loops: CDR1 LGHDT, CDR2 YNNKEL (reference sequence). The CDR3 is CASSPTGGIGNIQYF. In DNA, the CDR3 is TGTGCCAGCAGCCCTACAGGGGGCATCGGAAACATTCAGTACTTC.

The chain carries TRBV6-5 and TRBJ1-5, with no clear D. Looked up from germline, CDR1 is MNHEY and CDR2 is SVGAGI. The CDR3 spans 13 residues. The germline V and J ends were trimmed by 9 bases and 1 base, with 10 bases remaining between them. The chain's CDR3 is CASSRRSNQPQHF. The CDR3, as DNA: TGTGCCAGTTCGAGAAGGAGCAATCAGCCCCAGCATTTT.

CDR3 bases: TGTGCCAGCAGTTCCCCGAGACAGGCTAAAGAGACCCAGTACTTC. Translation: CASSSPRQAKETQYF. This chain joins TRBV6-6 and TRBJ2-5; perhaps TRBD1 as D (6 bases). The CDR3 is 15 residues long. V shed 4 bases and J shed 3 bases, with 15 bases lying between them. The germline CDR1 and CDR2 sequences are MNHNY and SVGAGI (reference sequence).

The gene calls are TRBV5-5 and TRBJ2-7, with D unresolved. The CDR3 covers 14 residues. Germline-derived CDR1 and CDR2 are SGHKS and YYEKEE (reference sequence). The ends were cut back, 0 bases at V and 2 bases at J, with 9 bases in the middle. CDR3 amino acids: CASSLAAGAYEQYF. Here the CDR3 DNA reads TGTGCCAGCAGCTTGGCGGCAGGAGCCTACGAGCAGTACTTC. The variable domain in full, with the rest retrieved from reference TRBV5-5 and TRBJ2-7, is DAGVTQSPTHLIKTRGQQVTLRCSPISGHKSVSWYQQVLGQGPQFIFQYYEKEERGRGNFPDRFSARQFPNYSSELNVNALLLGDSALYLCASSLAAGAYEQYFGPGTRLTVT.

This CDR3 reads CASSIPTTDTQYF. DNA of the CDR3: TGTGCCAGCAGCATTCCTACCACAGATACGCAGTATTTT. The rearrangement uses TRBV7-2 and TRBJ2-3; D remains ambiguous. The CDR3 contains 13 residues. The germline gives CDR1 SGHTA, CDR2 FQGNSA. V was cut by 5 bases and J by 2 bases, with 8 bases left in between.

V and J are TRBV6-5 and TRBJ1-5, with D perhaps TRBD1 (6 bases). The CDR3 is 14 residues long. Trimming took 7 bases from V and 5 from J, leaving 15 bases between them. Germline CDR1 reads MNHEY; CDR2 reads SVGAGI. The CDR3 DNA reads TGTGCCAGCAAACCGGGGGCAAGGGATCAGCCCCAGCATTTT. Translating it yields CASKPGARDQPQHF.

The chain carries TRBV5-1 and TRBJ2-3, with 13 bases aligning to TRBD2. Unmatched junction bases numbered 4, after V lost 2 bases and J lost 1 base. Germline CDR1 and CDR2: SGHRS and YFSETQ. CDR3 size: 17 residues. The CDR3 nucleotides are TGCGCCAGCAGCTTACTAGCGGGGGGGCCGGGCACAGATACGCAGTATTTT. This codes for CASSLLAGGPGTDTQYF.

The genes are TRBV19 and TRBJ1-1, with D hard to call. Trimming removed 1 base at V and 5 bases at J, with 11 bases between. The CDR3 runs 14 residues. Germline V gene sequence: CDR1 LNHDA, CDR2 SQIVND (reference sequence). The CDR3 bases are TGTGCCAGTAGTATAGCATCGGGTAAGACTGAAGCTTTCTTT. It encodes CASSIASGKTEAFF.

The chain is built from TRBV10-2 and TRBJ1-6; TRBD1 matches 12 bases. The CDR3 extends over 16 amino acids. Germline V gene data show CDR1 as WSHSY and CDR2 as SAAADI. J was trimmed by 8 bases and V by 5 bases; bases with no gene match: 7. Here the CDR3 DNA reads TGCGCCAGCAGTCCGTCGGGACAGGGGGCCCATTCACCCCTCCACTTT. Translating gives CASSPSGQGAHSPLHF.

The J gene is TRBJ1-1, the V gene TRBV6-2 or TRBV6-3, with TRBD1 as a possible D gene (6 bases). The CDR3 covers 14 residues. Germline V gives CDR1 MNHEY, CDR2 SVGEGT. With 6 bases removed from V and 3 bases from J, the gap between germline ends came to 14 bases. The CDR3 DNA reads TGTGCCAGCAGCTCAGGGGCGGGGGACACTGAAGCTTTCTTT. It codes for CASSSGAGDTEAFF.

The chain is built from TRBV9 and TRBJ2-2, with D perhaps given as TRBD1 or TRBD2 (5 bases each). This CDR3 has 17 residues. The V end lost 0 bases, the J end lost 1 base, and 13 bases lay between the germline ends. CDR1 is SGDLS and CDR2 is YYNGEE in the germline V gene. In nucleotides, the CDR3 is TGTGCCAGCAGCGTAGTCCCCCGGGGCGGGAACACCGGGGAGCTGTTTTTT. The encoded protein is CASSVVPRGGNTGELFF.

The rearrangement links TRBV19 to TRBJ1-4; D perhaps matches TRBD1 (5 bases). CDR3 size: 15 residues. V gave up 7 bases and J gave up 4 bases, with 16 bases separating them. Germline loops: CDR1 LNHDA, CDR2 SQIVND (reference sequence). CDR3 in amino acids: CASNPNGGNNEKLFF. The CDR3 DNA follows: TGTGCCAGTAATCCGAATGGGGGGAATAATGAAAAACTGTTTTTT.

This clone was picked up one time. This sequence joins TRBV2 and TRBJ1-2; 7 nucleotides match TRBD1. Per germline, CDR1 SNHLY and CDR2 FYNNEI. The CDR3 is 14 residues long. Trimming took 7 bases from V and 3 from J; bases not matched to a gene: 8. The CDR3 spells CASTRDSSYYGYTF. The CDR3 coding sequence is TGTGCCAGCACTCGGGACAGTTCATACTATGGCTACACCTTC.

The V gene is TRBV7-8, the J gene TRBJ1-2; D is possibly TRBD1 (5 bases). V was shortened by 4 bases and J by 3 bases, with 12 bases between the two germline ends. This CDR3 has 14 residues. Germline V gene sequence: CDR1 SGHVS, CDR2 FQNEAQ. The CDR3 reads CASSWTRRDYGYTF. CDR3 nucleotides: TGTGCCAGCAGCTGGACACGGAGGGACTATGGCTACACCTTC.

The rearrangement links TRBV5-1 to TRBJ1-2; weak D call: TRBD1 (6 bases). There are 13 residues in the CDR3. Trimming stripped 4 bases from V and 3 bases from J, with 10 bases between. Germline V gene sequence: CDR1 SGHRS, CDR2 YFSETQ. CDR3 sequence reads: CASSEGQDYGYTF. CDR3 coding DNA: TGCGCCAGCAGCGAGGGACAAGACTATGGCTACACCTTC.